Listed below are T cell receptor beta chains from one sample, sequenced in a study of CD8 T cells in ankylosing spondylitis. TCRdb recomputed calls from the 5' RACE reads with MiXCR, one row per CDR3 protein. The sample has a few hundred thousand distinct CDR3 sequences, 10% to 13% seen once; the top ten hold 21%. Sequenced material: blood, either unsorted or a sorted T cell fraction (not recorded which). These receptors were taken from a male donor with ankylosing spondylitis or in good health (not recorded which). Each CDR3 is given with its conserved first and last residue. Each record gives: J gene, V gene, D gene, clone size, CDR3 protein, CDR3 DNA. A D gene is named only where the DNA matches it firmly. Size is stated for part of the rows, as once, few or many counts, or as a class when the clone is expanded.

TRBJ2-7,TRBV7-8,-,many,CASSYPGTYEQYF,TGTGCCAGCAGCTACCCGGGCACCTACGAGCAGTACTTC
TRBJ1-6,TRBV3-1,-,-,CASSQAEISPLHF,TGTGCCAGCAGCCAAGCGGAGATTTCACCCCTCCACTTT
TRBJ2-5,TRBV20-1,-,-,CSARALGATTETQYF,TGCAGTGCTAGAGCTCTGGGGGCTACAACAGAGACCCAGTACTTC
TRBJ2-1,TRBV28,-,-,CASGPLTGPVRDKQFF,TGTGCCAGCGGCCCGCTGACAGGTCCCGTGCGTGATAAGCAGTTCTTC
TRBJ1-4,TRBV20-1,TRBD1,many,CSATRGRTGDEKLFF,TGCAGTGCTACGCGTGGTAGGACAGGAGATGAAAAACTGTTTTTT
TRBJ1-2,TRBV30,TRBD1,few,CAWSAPTGVSGGYTF,TGTGCCTGGAGCGCTCCGACAGGGGTTTCTGGTGGCTACACCTTC
TRBJ1-5,TRBV20-1,TRBD1,many,CSAENGQVVNQPQHF,TGCAGCGCCGAAAATGGACAGGTCGTCAATCAGCCCCAGCATTTT
TRBJ2-7,TRBV12-5,-,-,CASGLARPGGTYEQYF,TGTGCTAGTGGTTTGGCCCGCCCAGGGGGGACCTACGAGCAGTACTTC
TRBJ2-1,TRBV21-1,-,few,CASAGGRGSSYNEQFF,TGTGCCAGCGCAGGAGGGCGGGGAAGCTCCTACAATGAGCAGTTCTTC
TRBJ1-4,TRBV20-1,-,few,CSAPGGYYTTNEKLFF,TGCAGTGCCCCTGGGGGATATTACACAACTAATGAAAAACTGTTTTTT
TRBJ2-3,TRBV20-1,TRBD2,many,CSANGLAERLTDTQYF,TGCAGTGCTAATGGACTAGCGGAGAGACTCACAGATACGCAGTATTTT
TRBJ2-1,TRBV3-1,-,many,CASSQVKGEQFF,TGTGCCAGCAGCCAAGTTAAGGGTGAGCAGTTCTTC
TRBJ2-5,TRBV11-2,TRBD2,-,CASSLGSGGEETQYF,TGTGCCAGCAGCTTAGGAAGCGGGGGGGAAGAGACCCAGTACTTC
TRBJ2-2,TRBV5-1,-,many,CASSLADRVGTGELFF,TGCGCCAGCAGCTTGGCCGATAGGGTGGGCACCGGGGAGCTGTTTTTT
TRBJ1-1,TRBV28,-,many,CASSGQYTNTEAFF,TGTGCCAGCAGTGGACAGTACACGAACACTGAAGCTTTCTTT
TRBJ2-5,TRBV11-2,TRBD2,many,CASMRGANQETQYF,TGTGCCAGCATGCGGGGGGCGAACCAAGAGACCCAGTACTTC
TRBJ1-1,TRBV5-1,TRBD1,many,CASSLDRGTEAFF,TGCGCCAGCAGCTTGGACAGGGGCACTGAAGCTTTCTTT
TRBJ1-6,TRBV12-3/TRBV12-4,-,many,CASTLGRSDSPLHF,TGTGCCAGCACCCTGGGAAGGTCCGATTCACCCCTCCACTTT
TRBJ1-4,TRBV29-1,-,few,CSGATNEKLFF,TGCAGCGGCGCCACTAATGAAAAACTGTTTTTT
TRBJ2-5,TRBV20-1,TRBD1,-,CSALQGARETQYF,TGCAGTGCTCTACAGGGGGCACGGGAGACCCAGTACTTC
TRBJ2-1,TRBV6-5,-,once,CASSYFRTLSNEQFF,TGTGCCAGCAGTTACTTCCGCACACTGTCCAATGAGCAGTTCTTC
TRBJ1-4,TRBV27,-,few,CASIYGGELFF,TGTGCCAGCATCTACGGAGGAGAACTGTTTTTT
TRBJ2-2,TRBV7-2,-,many,CASSLTSDTNTGELFF,TGTGCCAGCAGCTTAACCTCTGACACAAACACCGGGGAGCTGTTTTTT
TRBJ2-1,TRBV5-1,TRBD1,many,CASSLVGTGSPSYNEQFF,TGCGCCAGCAGCTTGGTAGGGACAGGGTCGCCCTCCTACAATGAGCAGTTCTTC
TRBJ2-1,TRBV10-3,-,many,CAISESVGDDEQFF,TGTGCCATCAGTGAGTCGGTGGGGGATGATGAGCAGTTCTTC
TRBJ1-4,TRBV6-5,TRBD1,many,CASSYRGTGGVYEKLFF,TGTGCCAGCAGTTACAGAGGGACAGGGGGCGTGTATGAAAAACTGTTTTTT
TRBJ1-1,TRBV18,TRBD1,many,CASSPSARQGNTEAFF,TGTGCCAGCTCACCATCGGCGAGACAGGGGAACACTGAAGCTTTCTTT
TRBJ2-2,TRBV5-1,TRBD1,many,CASSPSTGGDTGELFF,TGCGCCAGCAGCCCATCCACAGGGGGTGACACCGGGGAGCTGTTTTTT
TRBJ2-5,TRBV5-1,-,few,CASSLGTVKETQYF,TGCGCCAGCAGCTTGGGAACAGTAAAAGAGACCCAGTACTTC
TRBJ1-1,TRBV27,TRBD1,many,CASSLRQGRNTEAFF,TGTGCCAGCAGTCTCAGACAGGGTCGGAACACTGAAGCTTTCTTT
TRBJ2-1,TRBV6-1,TRBD1,many,CASSDGQGIVKVVNEQFF,TGTGCCAGCAGTGATGGACAGGGTATAGTAAAGGTCGTCAATGAGCAGTTCTTC
TRBJ1-5,TRBV20-1,-,many,CSALEGSQPQHF,TGCAGTGCTTTGGAGGGGAGTCAGCCCCAGCATTTT
TRBJ2-1,TRBV5-1,TRBD2,-,CASSLAGDNEQFF,TGCGCCAGCAGCTTAGCGGGGGACAATGAGCAGTTCTTC
TRBJ1-1,TRBV27,-,-,CASSLAGLTGEAFF,TGTGCCAGCAGTTTAGCAGGCTTGACCGGGGAGGCTTTCTTT
TRBJ2-5,TRBV11-2,TRBD2,-,CASSLTALAAETQYF,TGTGCCAGCAGCTTAACCGCCCTAGCGGCGGAGACCCAGTACTTC
TRBJ2-5,TRBV3-1,-,many,CASSQDAGTQKF,TGTGCCAGCAGCCAAGATGCCGGGACTCAAAAGTTC
TRBJ2-2,TRBV10-2,TRBD2,many,CASSPRTSGGVSRAGELFF,TGCGCCAGCAGTCCTCGGACTAGCGGGGGGGTATCCCGGGCCGGGGAGCTGTTTTTT
TRBJ2-6,TRBV28,TRBD1,many,CASSLYATGASGANVLTF,TGTGCCAGCAGTTTATACGCGACAGGGGCTTCTGGGGCCAACGTCCTGACTTTC
TRBJ2-6,TRBV29-1,TRBD1,-,CSVGTGSGANVLTF,TGCAGCGTGGGGACAGGCTCTGGGGCCAACGTCCTGACTTTC
TRBJ2-3,TRBV5-1,TRBD1,few,CASSRGTGPTGGTDTQYF,TGCGCCAGCAGCCGCGGGACAGGCCCTACCGGAGGCACAGATACGCAGTATTTT
TRBJ1-2,TRBV20-1,TRBD1,many,CSAIDRANRGQGYTF,TGCAGTGCTATCGACCGAGCAAACAGGGGGCAGGGCTACACCTTC
TRBJ2-3,TRBV12-3/TRBV12-4,-,many,CAEGPRTDTQYF,TGTGCGGAGGGGCCTCGCACAGATACGCAGTATTTT
TRBJ2-2,TRBV7-7,-,many,CASSPTAVAGELFF,TGTGCTAGCAGCCCCACGGCGGTGGCCGGGGAGCTGTTTTTT
TRBJ2-7,TRBV3-1,TRBD2,many,CASSQTSGGGYEQYF,TGTGCCAGCAGCCAGACTAGCGGGGGCGGGTACGAGCAGTACTTC
TRBJ1-2,TRBV7-9,-,many,CASSSGGDDYTF,TGTGCCAGCAGCTCCGGGGGGGATGACTACACCTTC